This T cell receptor (beta chain) was sequenced during a study of control samples from healthy donors and cancer patients. Germline V lookup: CDR1 SGHRS, CDR2 YFSETQ. V was clipped by 4 bases and J by 5 bases, with 21 bases between them. The CDR3 is 16 amino acids. This clone was detected once. Generated by immunoSEQ multiplex PCR, the TCRdb table keeps only in-frame clones and is missing some. There are approximately 86,000 clones in the sample; more than 75% occur only once, and more than 20% lies in the top ten. V is TRBV5-1 and J is TRBJ1-2; D perhaps matches TRBD1 (5 bases). The specimen was blood. The sequence was collected from a man in his thirties or forties in good health. CDR3 nucleotides: TGCGCCAGCAGCCCGAAAGGGAGCGGGGGGAATTATGGCTACACCTTC. Its protein product is CASSPKGSGGNYGYTF.